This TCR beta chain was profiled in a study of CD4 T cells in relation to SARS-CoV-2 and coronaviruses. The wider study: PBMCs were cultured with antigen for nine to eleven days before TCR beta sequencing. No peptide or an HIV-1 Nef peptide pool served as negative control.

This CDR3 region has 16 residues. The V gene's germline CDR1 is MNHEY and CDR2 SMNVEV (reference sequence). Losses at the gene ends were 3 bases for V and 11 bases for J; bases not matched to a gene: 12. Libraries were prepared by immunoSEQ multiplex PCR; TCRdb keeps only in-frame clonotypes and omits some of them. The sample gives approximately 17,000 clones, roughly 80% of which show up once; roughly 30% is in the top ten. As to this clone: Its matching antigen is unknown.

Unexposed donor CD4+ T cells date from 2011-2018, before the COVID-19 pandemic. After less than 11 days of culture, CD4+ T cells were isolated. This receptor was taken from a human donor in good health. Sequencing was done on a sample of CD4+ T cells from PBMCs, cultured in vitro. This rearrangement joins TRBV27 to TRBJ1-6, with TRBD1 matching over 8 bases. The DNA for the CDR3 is TGTGCCAGCAGTTTTTCCGGGACAGGTCTTGTTGCACCCCTCCACTTT. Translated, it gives CASSFSGTGLVAPLHF.